The 13 T cell receptor beta chains presented below share a single source sample, sequenced in a study of Tregs in tolerant kidney transplant recipients. Recipients received nonmyeloablative bone marrow transplants from related graft donors, with transient mixed chimerism. Some clones are missing from TCRdb's copy, which holds only in-frame ones; the method was immunoSEQ multiplex PCR. The sample has roughly 86,000 clones, over 85% seen once; the top ten hold 1.5% to 2%. The sample was CD4+ T cells from blood (PBMCs), taken 12 months after the transplant. These TCRs come from a human patient who received a combined kidney and bone marrow transplant. Some T cells may be graft donor cells.

This chain uses TRBV2 with TRBJ2-1, with 7 bases fitting TRBD1. In germline, CDR1 is SNHLY, CDR2 FYNNEI. V shed 7 bases, J shed 4 bases, and the junction held 10 bases outside the gene matches. The CDR3 sequence is 15 residues long. The CDR3 is CASNLQGPGYNEQFF. The CDR3 coding sequence is TGTGCCAGCAATCTACAGGGGCCGGGTTACAATGAGCAGTTCTTC.

The chain combines TRBV9 with TRBJ2-7; 7 bases are shared with TRBD2. Trimming cost V 4 bases and J 5 bases; bases outside gene matches: 12. The germline V gene encodes CDR1 SGDLS and CDR2 YYNGEE. The CDR3 covers 15 residues. The CDR3 region has the DNA TGTGCCAGCAGCCCCGTGGCTAGCGGCGAAGACGAGCAGTACTTC. Translation: CASSPVASGEDEQYF.

Only one count was recorded for this clone. This chain connects TRBV4-2 to TRBJ2-1; TRBD2 aligns across 13 bases. The germline V gene has CDR1 LGHNA and CDR2 YNFKEQ. This CDR3 has 15 residues. V was clipped by 8 bases and J by 5 bases; unmatched bases: 6. CDR3 bases: TGTGCCAGCGGACCCGGGACTAGCGGGAACAATGAGCAGTTCTTC. As protein: CASGPGTSGNNEQFF.

This chain connects TRBV7-2 to TRBJ2-7, with D perhaps matching TRBD1 (6 bases). The V end lost 5 bases, the J end lost 0 bases, and 11 bases lay between the germline ends. The germline V gene encodes CDR1 SGHTA and CDR2 FQGNSA. The CDR3 extends over 14 amino acids. The chain's CDR3 is CASSPDRFSYEQYF. The DNA of the CDR3 is TGTGCCAGCAGCCCCGACAGGTTCTCCTACGAGCAGTACTTC.

The rearrangement uses TRBV28 and TRBJ2-3; 7 bases are shared with TRBD1. V lost 6 bases and J lost 4; bases outside the gene matches: 10. There are 15 residues in the CDR3. The germline V gene has CDR1 MDHEN and CDR2 SYDVKM. The CDR3 nucleotides read TGTGCCAGCAGCCAAAACAGGGGTCACGCAGATACGCAGTATTTT. This encodes CASSQNRGHADTQYF.

The genes are TRBV7-8 and TRBJ1-1; D call uncertain. Deletions cut 2 bases from V and 2 bases from J, with 9 bases between. Germline CDR1 is SGHVS and CDR2 is FQNEAQ. The CDR3 has 14 amino acids. Here the CDR3 reads CASSLTRGNTEAFF. The CDR3 region has the DNA TGTGCCAGCAGCTTAACGCGGGGAAACACTGAAGCTTTCTTT.

The chain joins TRBV4-1 to TRBJ2-7; D might be TRBD2 (6 bases). The CDR3 length is 15 residues. V shed 0 bases and J shed 9 bases, with 18 bases lying between them. CDR1 and CDR2 from the germline V gene are MGHRA and YSYEKL. Here the CDR3 reads CASSQDRAWGLRQYF. CDR3 nucleotides: TGCGCCAGCAGCCAAGATCGTGCGTGGGGACTTAGGCAGTACTTC.

This clone has just one count. This chain uses TRBV11-2 with TRBJ2-3, with 8 bases aligning to TRBD1. The V segment lost 5 bases and the J segment 5 bases; nucleotides outside the gene matches: 9. Germline values: CDR1 SGHAT, CDR2 FQNNGV. The CDR3 runs 15 residues. The CDR3 reads CASSHRDRLLDTQYF. As DNA, the CDR3 is TGTGCCAGCAGCCACCGGGACAGGCTTTTAGATACGCAGTATTTT.

This chain connects TRBV4-1 to TRBJ1-2, with 10 positions matching TRBD1. This CDR3 is built from 15 residues. Germline CDR1 MGHRA, CDR2 YSYEKL. With 1 base clipped from V and 8 bases from J, the junction kept 7 bases outside the gene matches. This chain's CDR3 is CASSQGDRGLGGYTF. The CDR3 DNA is TGCGCCAGCAGCCAAGGGGACAGGGGCTTGGGAGGCTACACCTTC.

As concerns this clone: The sample contains more than one DNA sequence encoding this CDR3. The chain combines TRBV10-3 with TRBJ1-6; TRBD1 matches 7 bases. This CDR3 region has 15 residues. The germline V gene encodes CDR1 ENHRY and CDR2 SYGVKD. V shed 6 bases and J 13 bases; nucleotides not matched to a gene: 15. As DNA, the CDR3 is TGTGCCATCAGAGACAGGGAGTCATGGATTTCCCCCCTCCACTTT. This gives the protein CAIRDRESWISPLHF.

The chain joins TRBV5-1 to TRBJ2-7; 7 bases fit TRBD1. The germline CDR1 and CDR2 sequences are SGHRS and YFSETQ. V dropped 3 bases and J dropped 0; count of bases not matched to a gene: 6. This CDR3 spans 15 amino acids. The CDR3 DNA reads as TGCGCCAGCAGCTCGGGGACAGTCTACTCCTACGAGCAGTACTTC. It is translated as CASSSGTVYSYEQYF.

The V call is TRBV7-2, the J call TRBJ2-2, with D maybe TRBD2 (6 bases). The CDR3 is 16 amino acids. Deletions cut 1 base from V and 1 base from J, with 10 bases between. Germline-derived CDR1 and CDR2 are SGHTA and FQGNSA. CDR3 amino acids: CASSLELALNTGELFF. The CDR3 DNA reads TGTGCCAGCAGCTTAGAACTAGCATTGAACACCGGGGAGCTGTTTTTT.

The genes are TRBV7-2 and TRBJ1-2; possible D gene TRBD1, 6 bases. Per the germline V gene, CDR1 is SGHTA and CDR2 is FQGNSA. The CDR3 runs to 14 residues. V was shortened by 1 base and J by 4 bases, with 10 bases between the two germline ends. The CDR3 DNA follows: TGTGCCAGCAGCTTAGTAGGCAGGGGCTATGGCTACACCTTC. Its translation: CASSLVGRGYGYTF.